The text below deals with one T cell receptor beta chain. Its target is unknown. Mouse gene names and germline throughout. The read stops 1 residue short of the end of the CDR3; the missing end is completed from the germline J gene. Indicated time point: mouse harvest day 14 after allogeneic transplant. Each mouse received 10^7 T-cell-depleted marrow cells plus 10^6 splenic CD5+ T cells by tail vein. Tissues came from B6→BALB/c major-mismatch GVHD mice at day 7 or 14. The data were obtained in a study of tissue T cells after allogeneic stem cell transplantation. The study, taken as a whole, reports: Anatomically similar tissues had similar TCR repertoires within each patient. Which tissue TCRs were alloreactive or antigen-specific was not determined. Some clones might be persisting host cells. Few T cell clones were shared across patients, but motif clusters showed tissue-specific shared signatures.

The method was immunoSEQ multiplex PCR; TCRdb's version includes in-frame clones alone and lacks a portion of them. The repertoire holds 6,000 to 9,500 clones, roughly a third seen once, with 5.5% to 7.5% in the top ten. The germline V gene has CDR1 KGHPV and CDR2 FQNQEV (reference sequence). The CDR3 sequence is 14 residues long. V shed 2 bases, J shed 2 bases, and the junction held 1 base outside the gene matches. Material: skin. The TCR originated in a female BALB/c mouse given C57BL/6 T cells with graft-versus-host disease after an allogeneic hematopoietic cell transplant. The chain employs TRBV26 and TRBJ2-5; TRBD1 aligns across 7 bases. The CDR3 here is CASSLGQAQDTQYF. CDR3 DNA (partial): TGTGCCAGCAGTCTGGGACAGGCCCAAGACACCCAGTAC.